This TCR beta chain is drawn from a study of cytomegalovirus exposure and HLA in healthy donors. General study findings and limits: CMV antigen specificity was confirmed in vitro for a few CMV-associated chains.

Here immunoSEQ multiplex PCR was the method, and the copy in TCRdb shows in-frame clones only, minus some. The repertoire holds about 180,000 clones, with 85% as singletons. As regards this clone: Antigen: not known.

Sequencing was carried out using PBMCs. This sequence originates from a man aged 18 to 29 in good health and CMV-seropositive.

The CDR3 sequence: CASSPPRQTSFSYGYTF. Written as DNA, the CDR3 is TGTGCCAGCTCACCACCTAGACAGACTAGCTTTTCGTATGGCTACACCTTC. The V gene is TRBV18, the J gene TRBJ1-2; D is possibly TRBD1 (5 bases). V lost 0 bases, J lost 5 bases, and 19 bases lay in between. Per germline, CDR1 KGHSH and CDR2 LQKENI. This CDR3 has 17 residues.